This T cell receptor beta chain was sequenced in a study of blood T cell repertoires in COVID-19. Overall study: Samples representing acute and convalescent COVID-19 were sourced from the United States, Italy and Spain. Sources were T cells, B-cell-depleted T cells, or PBMCs; the material itself was cDNA or gDNA.

Looked up from germline, CDR1 is WSHSY and CDR2 is SAAADI. Trimming removed 6 bases from V and 7 bases from J, with 15 bases in between. This CDR3 contains 14 residues. How the authors handled the data: For nucleated cells, counts were estimated from reference gene primer amplification. Method: immunoSEQ multiplex PCR; TCRdb's copy keeps in-frame clones and lacks some. Clone size and the V and J calls come from that table; the DNA yielded D and trimming. The top ten clones hold roughly 4% of a sample with 65,000 or so clones, 70% to 85% of them seen once. Source material: peripheral blood. The chain joins TRBV10-2 to TRBJ1-4; tentatively, D is TRBD1 (5 bases). The sequence was obtained from a man aged 55 to 69 with acute or convalescent COVID-19. The CDR3 loop is CASRGGVNGEKLFF. Here the CDR3 DNA reads TGCGCCAGCAGGGGAGGGGTAAACGGTGAAAAACTGTTTTTT.